The 27 T cell receptor beta chains below all came from one sample that was sequenced in a study of blood T cells in healthy people across ages. Alongside a J-beta primer mix, a sample-barcoded 5' primer served in a second PCR lasting 7 to 11 cycles. TCRdb called the 5' RACE reads again in MiXCR, with one record for every CDR3 protein. The sample carries 550,000 to 800,000 distinct CDR3 sequences, approximately 30% recorded once. The sample comprised blood. The receptors here all came from a woman aged 80 or over in good health.

This clonotype was observed a few times. The chain carries TRBV5-1 and TRBJ2-7, with a weak D call TRBD2 (5 bases). This CDR3 has 15 amino acids. The germline V and J ends were trimmed by 2 bases and 0 bases, with 12 bases remaining between them. CDR1 is SGHRS, CDR2 YFSETQ, per germline. The CDR3 DNA sequence: TGCGCCAGCAGCTTTAACGGAGGTGACTCCTACGAGCAGTACTTC. This encodes CASSFNGGDSYEQYF.

This clonotype has a handful of counts. The chain is built from TRBV4-3 and TRBJ2-2; D perhaps matches TRBD1 (6 bases). Per germline, CDR1 LGHNA and CDR2 YSLEER. The CDR3 sequence is 13 residues long. V was pared by 7 bases and J by 5 bases, with 11 bases between. CDR3 residues: CASTRQGTGELFF. CDR3 sequence (DNA): TGCGCCAGCACGCGTCAGGGGACCGGGGAGCTGTTTTTT.

This clonotype was picked up many times. The chain links TRBV18 to TRBJ2-5; D tentatively reads TRBD1 or TRBD2 (5 bases each). V was clipped by 3 bases and J by 6 bases, with 11 bases between them. This CDR3 comprises 13 residues. In germline, CDR1 is KGHSH, CDR2 LQKENI. The CDR3: CASSPQVGQTQYF. The CDR3 DNA follows: TGTGCCAGCTCACCCCAGGTGGGACAGACCCAGTACTTC.

This chain links TRBV7-6 with TRBJ2-2; no definite D call. V was shortened by 5 bases and J by 1 base, with 14 bases between the two germline ends. The germline gives CDR1 SGHVS, CDR2 FNYEAQ. The CDR3 consists of 16 residues. CDR3 coding DNA: TGTGCCAGCAGCGCGTTGCCAACCCTGAACACCGGGGAGCTGTTTTTT. Its translation: CASSALPTLNTGELFF.

To note about this clonotype: A read error may produce the germline difference seen at one junction end. This chain connects TRBV3-1 to TRBJ1-5, with TRBD1 as a possible D gene (6 bases). The CDR3 has 15 amino acids. The germline gives CDR1 LGHDT, CDR2 YNNKEL (reference sequence). CDR3 residues: CASNQAQGTSQPQHF. As DNA, the CDR3 is TGTGCCAGCAACCAAGCGCAGGGGACAAGTCAGCCCCAGCATTTT. The whole variable domain, filled in from reference TRBV3-1 and TRBJ1-5, reads DTAVSQTPKYLVTQMGNDKSIKCEQNLGHDTMYWYKQDSKKFLKIMFSYNNKELIINETVPNRFSPKSPDKAHLNLHINSLELGDSAVYFCASNQAQGTSQPQHFGDGTRLSIL.

This clonotype came up once. This clone may be a read error of a much larger clone one base away. The V call is TRBV3-1, the J call TRBJ2-3, with 8 bases that match TRBD2. The CDR3 loop spans 16 amino acids. CDR1 LGHDT and CDR2 YNNKEL come from the germline V gene (reference sequence). CDR3 amino acids: CASNQASSGGADTQYF. The CDR3 bases are TGTGCCAGCAACCAAGCTTCCAGCGGGGGCGCAGATACGCAGTATTTT.

This clonotype has ten or more counts. The chain links TRBV20-1 to TRBJ2-7, with 10 bases identical to TRBD2. The CDR3 spans 14 residues. V was pared by 3 bases and J by 3 bases, with 5 bases of the junction left unmatched. Germline-derived CDR1 and CDR2 are DFQATT and SNEGSKA (reference sequence). Written as DNA, the CDR3 is TGCAGTGCTAGGGCTAGCGGGGGTCTCTACGAGCAGTACTTC. The encoded protein is CSARASGGLYEQYF.

This clonotype has a count of ten or more. The chain has TRBV15 and TRBJ1-2; TRBD1 is a possible D gene (5 bases). Trimming removed 3 bases at V and 7 bases at J, with 18 bases between. This CDR3 has 15 residues. Germline V gene lookup returns CDR1 LNHNV and CDR2 YYDKDF (reference sequence). The CDR3 sequence is CATSSGYRGGGGYTF. DNA for the CDR3: TGTGCCACCAGCAGCGGATATCGTGGGGGGGGTGGCTACACCTTC.

This clonotype was counted at least ten times. The chain is built from TRBV5-4 and TRBJ2-5; tentatively, D is TRBD1 or TRBD2 (5 bases each). V was shortened by 3 bases and J by 5 bases, with 11 bases between the two germline ends. There are 13 residues in the CDR3. Germline-derived CDR1 and CDR2 are SGHNT and YYREEE (reference sequence). CDR3 bases: TGTGCCAGCAGCTGGGACCAAAGGGAGACCCAGTACTTC. Translated, it gives CASSWDQRETQYF.

This clonotype has at least ten counts. The chain employs TRBV7-2 and TRBJ2-1; 13 positions match TRBD2. The J segment lost 4 bases and the V segment lost 5 bases, leaving 14 bases of the junction unmatched. The CDR3 covers 19 residues. Germline CDR1 and CDR2: SGHTA and FQGNSA. The DNA of the CDR3 is TGTGCCAGCAGCCCCGGGAGACTAGCGGGGGGAGGTTTGTACAATGAGCAGTTCTTC. Translation gives CASSPGRLAGGGLYNEQFF.

This clonotype came up a few times. A much larger clone lies one base from this, so it may be a read error. The chain couples TRBV7-2 to TRBJ2-5; 8 bases map to TRBD2. CDR3 size: 15 residues. V lost 8 bases, J lost 11 bases, and 19 bases stayed unmatched. From germline, CDR1 is SGHTA and CDR2 FQGNSA. The CDR3, as DNA: TGTGCCAGCCAGCGGGGGCCTGAGACGTACAATGAGCAGTACTTC. It encodes CASQRGPETYNEQYF.

This clonotype was observed a handful of times. The V and J genes are TRBV5-1 and TRBJ1-4; D is possibly TRBD1 (5 bases). Germline V lookup: CDR1 SGHRS, CDR2 YFSETQ. The CDR3 sequence is 17 residues long. V was cut by 5 bases and J by 12 bases, with 29 bases left in between. CDR3 sequence (DNA): TGCGCCAGCAGTAAACGGACGGAGGACATCCCGGGTCGGCAACTGTTTTTT. It translates to CASSKRTEDIPGRQLFF.

This clonotype was found many times. The CDR3 region has the DNA TGTGCCAGCAGCTTACCCGTGACTACCTCCTACGAGCAGTACTTC. Translated, it gives CASSLPVTTSYEQYF. The chain carries TRBV7-8 and TRBJ2-7; weak D call: TRBD2 (5 bases). V was clipped by 2 bases and J by 0 bases, with 11 bases between them. Per the germline V gene, CDR1 is SGHVS and CDR2 is FQNEAQ. This CDR3 has 15 residues.

A remark on this clonotype: One junction end disagrees with the germline gene, perhaps due to a read error. For the CDR3, the DNA is TGTGTCAGCAGCCCCAGGGACAGTTTCTACGAGCAGTACTTC. This encodes CVSSPRDSFYEQYF. The V gene is TRBV9, the J gene TRBJ2-4, with 7 bases that match TRBD1. The end of the DNA fits TRBJ2-7 better, so the J call may be wrong. The CDR3 is 14 amino acids. Germline loops: CDR1 SGDLS, CDR2 YYNGEE.

Many counts were recorded for this clonotype. V is TRBV7-2 and J is TRBJ1-6; 9 positions match TRBD1. Losses at the gene ends were 5 bases for V and 10 bases for J; bases not matched to a gene: 6. This CDR3 comprises 14 residues. From germline, CDR1 is SGHTA and CDR2 FQGNSA. CDR3 protein: CASSTRDRESPLHF. The CDR3, as DNA: TGTGCCAGCAGCACCCGGGACAGGGAATCACCCCTCCACTTT.

The V gene is TRBV7-6, the J gene TRBJ2-7; possibly TRBD1 for D (5 bases). This CDR3 region has 14 residues. In germline, CDR1 is SGHVS, CDR2 FNYEAQ. V lost 5 bases to trimming and J lost 5 bases, with 16 bases between them. The CDR3 DNA follows: TGTGCCAGCAGCCTTTCTGGGGCTGTAAACGAGCAGTACTTC. It yields the protein CASSLSGAVNEQYF.

The chain combines TRBV23-1 with TRBJ1-1; TRBD1 matches 7 bases. TRBV23-1 is assigned to the ORF class and has an uncertain function. V dropped 2 bases and J dropped 0; count of bases not matched to a gene: 3. CDR3 length: 15 residues. The CDR3: CASSQPGGMNTEAFF. The CDR3 region has the DNA TGCGCCAGCAGTCAACCAGGGGGGATGAACACTGAAGCTTTCTTT.

There are many counts of this clonotype. The chain recombines TRBV20-1 with TRBJ2-7, with TRBD2 matching 11 bases. The V gene end was trimmed by 0 bases and the J gene end by 2 bases; junction bases not matched to a gene: 3. CDR3 length: 15 residues. Germline CDR1 and CDR2: DFQATT and SNEGSKA (reference sequence). CDR3 nucleotide sequence: TGCAGTGCTAGAGATCCTAGCGGGGGGACCTACGAGCAGTACTTC. Residues: CSARDPSGGTYEQYF.

This clonotype was found many times. V gene TRBV9 combines with J gene TRBJ2-5; D is perhaps TRBD2 (7 bases). Trimming took off 0 bases at V and 4 bases at J, with 13 bases between the two ends. This CDR3 is 15 amino acids long. Germline V CDR1 and CDR2: SGDLS, YYNGEE. The CDR3 loop reads CASSVGPGEGETQYF. In nucleotides, the CDR3 is TGTGCCAGCAGCGTAGGGCCAGGGGAGGGAGAGACCCAGTACTTC.

The rearrangement joins TRBV2 to TRBJ2-3; 8 nucleotides agree with TRBD1. V gave up 6 bases and J gave up 4 bases; unmatched junction bases: 9. Germline CDR1 SNHLY, CDR2 FYNNEI. The CDR3 is 15 amino acids. The CDR3 DNA follows: TGTGCCAGCAGCGTCACCGGGACAGGCTCAGATACGCAGTATTTT. Residues: CASSVTGTGSDTQYF.

This clonotype was picked up a small number of times. The V and J genes are TRBV6-1 and TRBJ1-1, with 7 bases identical to TRBD1. Germline trimming cut 8 bases from V and 4 bases from J; bases unmatched to any gene: 19. The CDR3 sequence is 17 residues long. In germline, CDR1 is MNHNS, CDR2 SASEGT. The CDR3 is CASWDAARGHRGTEAFF. The CDR3, as DNA: TGTGCCAGCTGGGATGCTGCGAGGGGGCACCGGGGCACTGAAGCTTTCTTT.

The chain joins TRBV7-6 to TRBJ2-7, with 7 bases aligning to TRBD1. Trimming removed 1 base from V and 2 bases from J; junction bases left unmatched: 5. CDR1 SGHVS and CDR2 FNYEAQ come from the germline V gene. The CDR3 covers 15 residues. CDR3: CASSLEQGNTYEQYF. In DNA form, the CDR3 reads TGTGCCAGCAGCTTAGAACAGGGGAATACCTACGAGCAGTACTTC.

This clonotype turned up a few times. This chain uses TRBV29-1 with TRBJ2-2; D gene unclear. Deletions cut 3 bases from V and 6 bases from J, with 14 bases between. The germline gives CDR1 SQVTM, CDR2 ANQGSEA. This CDR3 spans 14 amino acids. CDR3 in amino acids: CSVDSLLIPGELFF. Written as DNA, the CDR3 is TGCAGCGTTGATAGCCTGCTAATACCCGGGGAGCTGTTTTTT.

This rearrangement joins TRBV30 to TRBJ1-3; no clear D. V was trimmed by 1 base and J by 2 bases, leaving 15 bases between them. CDR3 size: 16 residues. The V gene's germline CDR1 is GTSNPN and CDR2 SVGIG (reference sequence). The CDR3 DNA reads as TGTGCCTGGAGTGATGGGCTCCAAGGTGCTGGAAACACCATATATTTT. It translates to CAWSDGLQGAGNTIYF.

This clonotype was detected many times. This chain links TRBV7-2 with TRBJ2-7; 9 positions agree with TRBD1. Looked up from germline, CDR1 is SGHTA and CDR2 is FQGNSA. This CDR3 is built from 14 residues. Trimming at V came to 1 base and at J to 6 bases, leaving 4 bases not matched to a gene. CDR3 sequence: CASSLDRGRSEQYF. The CDR3 bases are TGTGCCAGCAGCTTAGACAGGGGGCGATCCGAGCAGTACTTC. The full variable domain, completed using reference TRBV7-2 and TRBJ2-7, is GAGVSQSPSNKVTEKGKDVELRCDPISGHTALYWYRQSLGQGLEFLIYFQGNSAPDKSGLPSDRFSAERTGGSVSTLTIQRTQQEDSAVYLCASSLDRGRSEQYFGPGTRLTVT.

The chain couples TRBV18 to TRBJ2-3; D might be TRBD2 (7 bases). Germline lookup yields CDR1 KGHSH and CDR2 LQKENI. V was clipped by 2 bases and J by 4 bases, with 10 bases between them. The CDR3 loop spans 14 amino acids. Written as DNA, the CDR3 is TGTGCCAGCTCACCATCGGGGGGCCCAGATACGCAGTATTTT. Translated: CASSPSGGPDTQYF.

In this sample, this clonotype turned up many times. The V call is TRBV4-2, the J call TRBJ1-4; D possibly corresponds to TRBD1 (5 bases). This CDR3 contains 16 residues. The V end lost 0 bases, the J end lost 5 bases, and 13 bases lay between the germline ends. CDR1 and CDR2 from the germline V gene are LGHNA and YNFKEQ. The CDR3 loop reads CASSQDFTGGNEKLFF. CDR3 nucleotides: TGTGCCAGCAGCCAAGATTTCACGGGGGGGAATGAAAAACTGTTTTTT.